These T cell receptor beta chains were read from a single sample in a study of blood T cells in healthy people across ages. From the 5' RACE reads, TCRdb called clonotypes with MiXCR, one entry per CDR3 protein. The table records 700,000 or so distinct CDR3 sequences, around 38% of them present only once. The sequencing input was blood. The receptors here all came from a man older than 75 in good health. Both conserved end residues are trimmed from each CDR3.

15,TRBJ2-5,TRBV28,ASSPWTSGNREETQY
16,TRBJ2-7,TRBV6-5,ASSYSIDAWRGSYEQY
13,TRBJ2-7,TRBV5-1,ASSQDAGNFYEQY
12,TRBJ2-7,TRBV11-3,ASSLRTGVDEQY
10,TRBJ2-7,TRBV20-1,SARIPGGEQY
11,TRBJ2-7,TRBV3-1,ASSQMVANEQY
14,TRBJ1-5,TRBV7-2,ASSLVGFAYNQPQH
17,TRBJ2-3,TRBV7-8,ASSLIGLAGTTSTDTQY
16,TRBJ2-1,TRBV12-3/TRBV12-4,ASSFLAGARVLDNEQF
13,TRBJ2-7,TRBV25-1,ASQKRGQGFYEQY
16,TRBJ2-1,TRBV15,ATSNGQGLGGQLGEQF
11,TRBJ2-7,TRBV12-5,ASGVPNTYEQY
15,TRBJ2-1,TRBV6-1,ASSGIANRGSYNEQF
15,TRBJ2-1,TRBV4-3,ASSPSIGQGLNDEQF
12,TRBJ2-7,TRBV5-6,ASSSLGQGYEQY
15,TRBJ2-3,TRBV7-2,ASRAVGTTRSTDTQY
13,TRBJ2-7,TRBV7-2,ASSQGLAGQNEQY
13,TRBJ1-6,TRBV20-1,SAVQGLGLNSPLH
13,TRBJ2-2,TRBV24-1,ATSEGTGGAGELF
13,TRBJ2-3,TRBV20-1,SAITGKSSTDTQY
12,TRBJ1-1,TRBV6-4,ASRRSEANTEAF
10,TRBJ1-5,TRBV7-2,ASSTGLQPQH